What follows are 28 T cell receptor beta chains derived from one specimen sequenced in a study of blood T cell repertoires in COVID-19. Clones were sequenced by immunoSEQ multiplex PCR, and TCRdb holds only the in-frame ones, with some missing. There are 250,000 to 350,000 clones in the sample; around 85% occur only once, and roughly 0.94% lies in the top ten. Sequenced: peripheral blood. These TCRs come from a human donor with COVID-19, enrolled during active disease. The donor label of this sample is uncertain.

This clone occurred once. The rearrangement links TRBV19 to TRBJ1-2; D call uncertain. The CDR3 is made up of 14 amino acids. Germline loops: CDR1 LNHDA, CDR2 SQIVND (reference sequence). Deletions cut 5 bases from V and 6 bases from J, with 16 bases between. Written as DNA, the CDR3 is TGTGCCAGTAGTCGGGGTAGAGGCAGAGATGGCTACACCTTC. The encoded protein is CASSRGRGRDGYTF.

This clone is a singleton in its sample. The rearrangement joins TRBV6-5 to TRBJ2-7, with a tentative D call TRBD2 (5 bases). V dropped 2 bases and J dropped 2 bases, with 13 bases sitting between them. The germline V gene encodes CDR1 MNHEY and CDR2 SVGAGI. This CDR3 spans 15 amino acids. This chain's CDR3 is CASSYEGGSAYEQYF. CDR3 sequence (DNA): TGTGCCAGCAGTTACGAGGGCGGCAGCGCCTACGAGCAGTACTTC.

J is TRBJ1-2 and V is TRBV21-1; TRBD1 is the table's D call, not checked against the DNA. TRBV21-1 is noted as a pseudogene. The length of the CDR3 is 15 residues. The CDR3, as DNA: TGTGCCAGCAGCAAAGTTGATGGACAGGGCGGCGGCTACACCTTC. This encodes CASSKVDGQGGGYTF.

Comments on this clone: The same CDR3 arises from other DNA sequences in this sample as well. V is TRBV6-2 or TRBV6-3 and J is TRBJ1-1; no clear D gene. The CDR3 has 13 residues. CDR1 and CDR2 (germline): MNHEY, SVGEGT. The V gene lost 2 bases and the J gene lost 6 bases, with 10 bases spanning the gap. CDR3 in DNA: TGTGCCAGCAGTTACCGGGTTGACGCTGAAGCTTTCTTT. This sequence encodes CASSYRVDAEAFF.

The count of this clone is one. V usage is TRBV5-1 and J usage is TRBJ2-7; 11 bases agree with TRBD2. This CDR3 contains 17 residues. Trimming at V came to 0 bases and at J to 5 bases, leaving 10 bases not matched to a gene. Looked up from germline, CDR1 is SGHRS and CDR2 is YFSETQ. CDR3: CASSLGVGLAGGNEQYF. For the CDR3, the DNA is TGCGCCAGCAGCTTGGGCGTTGGGCTAGCGGGAGGTAACGAGCAGTACTTC.

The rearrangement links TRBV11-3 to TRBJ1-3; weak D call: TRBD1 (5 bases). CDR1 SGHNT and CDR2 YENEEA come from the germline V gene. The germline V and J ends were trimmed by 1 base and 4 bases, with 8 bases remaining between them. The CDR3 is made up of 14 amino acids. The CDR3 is CASSLGGDGNTIYF. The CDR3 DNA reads TGTGCCAGCAGCTTAGGGGGCGACGGAAACACCATATATTTT.

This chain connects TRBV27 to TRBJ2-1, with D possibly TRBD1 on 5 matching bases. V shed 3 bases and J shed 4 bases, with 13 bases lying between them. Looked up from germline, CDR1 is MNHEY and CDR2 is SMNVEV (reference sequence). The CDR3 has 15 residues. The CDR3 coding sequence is TGTGCCAGCAGTTTCCAGGGCCGGTTGTACAATGAGCAGTTCTTC. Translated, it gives CASSFQGRLYNEQFF.

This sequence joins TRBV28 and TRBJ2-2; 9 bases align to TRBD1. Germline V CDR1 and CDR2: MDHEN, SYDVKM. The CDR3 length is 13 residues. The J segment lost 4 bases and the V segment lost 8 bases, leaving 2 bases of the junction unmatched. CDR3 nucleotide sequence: TGTGCCAGCGAGGACAGGGGCACCGGGGAGCTGTTTTTT. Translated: CASEDRGTGELFF.

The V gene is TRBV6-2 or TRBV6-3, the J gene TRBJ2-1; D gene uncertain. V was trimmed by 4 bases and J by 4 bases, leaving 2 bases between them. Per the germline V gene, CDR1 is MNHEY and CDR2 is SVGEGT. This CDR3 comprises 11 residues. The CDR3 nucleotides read TGTGCCAGCAGTTTATACAATGAGCAGTTCTTC. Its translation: CASSLYNEQFF.

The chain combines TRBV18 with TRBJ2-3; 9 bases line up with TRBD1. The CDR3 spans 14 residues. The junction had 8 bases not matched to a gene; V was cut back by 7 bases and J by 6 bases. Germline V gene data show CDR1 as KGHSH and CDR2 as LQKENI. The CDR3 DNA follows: TGTGCCAGCTTAAACGTTGGACAGGGGGATACGCAGTATTTT. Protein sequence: CASLNVGQGDTQYF.

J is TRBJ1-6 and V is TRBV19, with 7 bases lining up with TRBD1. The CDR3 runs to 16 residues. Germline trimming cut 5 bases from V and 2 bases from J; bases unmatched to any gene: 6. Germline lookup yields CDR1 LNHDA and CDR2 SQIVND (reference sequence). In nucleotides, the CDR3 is TGTGCCAGTAGTTCACAGGGGCGCGCCTATAATTCACCCCTCCACTTT. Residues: CASSSQGRAYNSPLHF.

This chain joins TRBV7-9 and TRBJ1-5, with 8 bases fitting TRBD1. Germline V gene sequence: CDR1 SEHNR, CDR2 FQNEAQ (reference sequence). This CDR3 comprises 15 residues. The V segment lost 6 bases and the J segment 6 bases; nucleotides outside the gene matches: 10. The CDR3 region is CASSPQGALGQPQHF. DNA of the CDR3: TGTGCCAGCAGTCCCCAGGGGGCCCTCGGTCAGCCCCAGCATTTT.

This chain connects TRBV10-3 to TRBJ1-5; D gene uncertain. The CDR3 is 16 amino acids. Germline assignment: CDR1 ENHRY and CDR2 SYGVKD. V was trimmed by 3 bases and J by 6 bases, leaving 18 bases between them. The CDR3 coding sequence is TGTGCCATCAGTGAATCGCAGGCGCTAGCGATTCAGCCCCAGCATTTT. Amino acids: CAISESQALAIQPQHF.

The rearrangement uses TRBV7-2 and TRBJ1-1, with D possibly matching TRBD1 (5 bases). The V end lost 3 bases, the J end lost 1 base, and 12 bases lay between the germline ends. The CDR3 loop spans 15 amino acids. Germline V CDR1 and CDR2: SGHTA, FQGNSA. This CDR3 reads CASSLGTGGNTEAFF. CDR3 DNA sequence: TGTGCCAGCAGCTTGGGGACGGGGGGGAACACTGAAGCTTTCTTT.

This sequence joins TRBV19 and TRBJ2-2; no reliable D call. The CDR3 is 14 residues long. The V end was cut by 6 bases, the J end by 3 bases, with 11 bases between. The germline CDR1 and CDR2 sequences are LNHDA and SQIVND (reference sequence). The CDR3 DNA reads TGTGCCAGTAGGATACGAGGATACACCGGGGAGCTGTTTTTT. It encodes CASRIRGYTGELFF. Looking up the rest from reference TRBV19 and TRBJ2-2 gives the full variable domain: DGGITQSPKYLFRKEGQNVTLSCEQNLNHDAMYWYRQDPGQGLRLIYYSQIVNDFQKGDIAEGYSVSREKKESFPLTVTSAQKNPTAFYLCASRIRGYTGELFFGEGSRLTVL.

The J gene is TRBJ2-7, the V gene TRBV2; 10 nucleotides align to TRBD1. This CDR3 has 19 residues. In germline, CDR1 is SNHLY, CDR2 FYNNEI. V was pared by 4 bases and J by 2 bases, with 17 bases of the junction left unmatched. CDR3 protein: CASSVYGGTGVGVTYEQYF. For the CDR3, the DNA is TGTGCCAGCAGTGTATACGGTGGGACAGGGGTTGGTGTGACCTACGAGCAGTACTTC. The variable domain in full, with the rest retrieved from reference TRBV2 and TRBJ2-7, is EPEVTQTPSHQVTQMGQEVILRCVPISNHLYFYWYRQILGQKVEFLVSFYNNEISEKSEIFDDQFSVERPDGSNFTLKIRSTKLEDSAMYFCASSVYGGTGVGVTYEQYFGPGTRLTVT.

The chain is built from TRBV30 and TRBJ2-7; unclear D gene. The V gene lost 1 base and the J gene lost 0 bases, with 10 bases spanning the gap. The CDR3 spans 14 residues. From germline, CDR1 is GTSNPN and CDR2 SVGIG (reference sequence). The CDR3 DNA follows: TGTGCCTGGAGTGGCGGCCTGAGCTCCTACGAGCAGTACTTC. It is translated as CAWSGGLSSYEQYF.

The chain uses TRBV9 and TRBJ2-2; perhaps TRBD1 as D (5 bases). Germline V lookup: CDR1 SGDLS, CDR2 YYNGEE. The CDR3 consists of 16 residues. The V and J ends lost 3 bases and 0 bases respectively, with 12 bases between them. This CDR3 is CASSGTGTPNTGELFF. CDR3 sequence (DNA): TGTGCCAGCAGCGGCACAGGAACCCCGAACACCGGGGAGCTGTTTTTT.

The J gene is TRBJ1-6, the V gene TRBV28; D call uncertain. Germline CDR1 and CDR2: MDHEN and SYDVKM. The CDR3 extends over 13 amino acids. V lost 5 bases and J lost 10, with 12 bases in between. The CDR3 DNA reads TGTGCCAGCAGTCTTCCGGTTGAATCACCCCTCCACTTT. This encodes CASSLPVESPLHF.

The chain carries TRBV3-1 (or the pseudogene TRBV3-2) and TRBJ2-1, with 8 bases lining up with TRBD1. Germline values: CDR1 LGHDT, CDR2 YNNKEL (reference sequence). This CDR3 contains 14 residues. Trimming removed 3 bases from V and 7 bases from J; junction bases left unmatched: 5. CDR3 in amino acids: CASSQGQETNEQFF. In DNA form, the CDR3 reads TGTGCCAGCAGCCAGGGACAGGAAACTAATGAGCAGTTCTTC.

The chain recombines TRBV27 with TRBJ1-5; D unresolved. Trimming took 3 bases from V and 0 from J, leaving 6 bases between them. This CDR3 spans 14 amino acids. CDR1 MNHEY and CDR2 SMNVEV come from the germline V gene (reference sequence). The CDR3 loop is CASSFRDSNQPQHF. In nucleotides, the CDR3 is TGTGCCAGCAGTTTCCGCGATAGCAATCAGCCCCAGCATTTT.

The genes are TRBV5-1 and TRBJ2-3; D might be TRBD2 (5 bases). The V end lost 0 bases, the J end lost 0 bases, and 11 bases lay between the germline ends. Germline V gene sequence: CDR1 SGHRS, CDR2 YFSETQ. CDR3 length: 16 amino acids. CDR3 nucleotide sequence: TGCGCCAGCAGCTTGGACGGTAGCGTGAGCACAGATACGCAGTATTTT. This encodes CASSLDGSVSTDTQYF.

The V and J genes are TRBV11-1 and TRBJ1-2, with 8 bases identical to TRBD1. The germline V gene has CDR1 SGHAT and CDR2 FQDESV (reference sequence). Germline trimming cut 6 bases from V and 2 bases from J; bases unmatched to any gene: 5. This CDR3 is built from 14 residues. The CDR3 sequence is CASSPDRENYGYTF. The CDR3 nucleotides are TGTGCCAGCAGTCCGGACAGGGAGAACTATGGCTACACCTTC.

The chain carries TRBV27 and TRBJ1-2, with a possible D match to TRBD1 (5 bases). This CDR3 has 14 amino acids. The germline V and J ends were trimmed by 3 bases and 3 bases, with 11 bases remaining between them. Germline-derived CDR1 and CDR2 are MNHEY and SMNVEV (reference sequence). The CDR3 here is CASSFNGGYYGYTF. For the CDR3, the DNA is TGTGCCAGCAGTTTTAATGGGGGGTACTATGGCTACACCTTC.

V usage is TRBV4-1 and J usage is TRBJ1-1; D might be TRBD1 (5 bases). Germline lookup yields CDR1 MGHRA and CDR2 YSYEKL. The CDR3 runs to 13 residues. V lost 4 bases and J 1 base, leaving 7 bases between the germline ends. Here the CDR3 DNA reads TGCGCCAGCAGCCTGACAGAGAACACTGAAGCTTTCTTT. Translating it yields CASSLTENTEAFF.

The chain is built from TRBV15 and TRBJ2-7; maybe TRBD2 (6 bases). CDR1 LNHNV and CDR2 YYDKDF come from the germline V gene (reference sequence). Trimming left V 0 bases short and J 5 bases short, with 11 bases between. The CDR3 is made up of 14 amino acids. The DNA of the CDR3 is TGTGCCACCAGCAGAGATGAGGCTAGCGACGAGCAGTACTTC. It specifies CATSRDEASDEQYF. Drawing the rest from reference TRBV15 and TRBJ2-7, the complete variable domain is DAMVIQNPRYQVTQFGKPVTLSCSQTLNHNVMYWYQQKSSQAPKLLFHYYDKDFNNEADTPDNFQSRRPNTSFCFLDIRSPGLGDTAMYLCATSRDEASDEQYFGPGTRLTVT.

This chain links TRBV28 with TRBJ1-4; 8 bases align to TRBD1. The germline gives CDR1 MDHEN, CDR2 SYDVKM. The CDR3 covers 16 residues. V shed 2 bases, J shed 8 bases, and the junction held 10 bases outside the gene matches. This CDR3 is CASSLSRGPDWEKLFF. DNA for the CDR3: TGTGCCAGCAGTTTAAGCAGGGGGCCGGATTGGGAAAAACTGTTTTTT. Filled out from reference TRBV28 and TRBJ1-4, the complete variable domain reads DVKVTQSSRYLVKRTGEKVFLECVQDMDHENMFWYRQDPGLGLRLIYFSYDVKMKEKGDIPEGYSVSREKKERFSLILESASTNQTSMYLCASSLSRGPDWEKLFFGSGTQLSVL.

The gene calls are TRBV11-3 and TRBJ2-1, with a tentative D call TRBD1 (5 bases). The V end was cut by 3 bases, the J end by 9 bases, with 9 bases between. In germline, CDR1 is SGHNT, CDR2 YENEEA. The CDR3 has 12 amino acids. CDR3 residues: CASSFRTGEQFF. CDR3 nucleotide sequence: TGTGCCAGCAGCTTCCGAACAGGTGAGCAGTTCTTC.